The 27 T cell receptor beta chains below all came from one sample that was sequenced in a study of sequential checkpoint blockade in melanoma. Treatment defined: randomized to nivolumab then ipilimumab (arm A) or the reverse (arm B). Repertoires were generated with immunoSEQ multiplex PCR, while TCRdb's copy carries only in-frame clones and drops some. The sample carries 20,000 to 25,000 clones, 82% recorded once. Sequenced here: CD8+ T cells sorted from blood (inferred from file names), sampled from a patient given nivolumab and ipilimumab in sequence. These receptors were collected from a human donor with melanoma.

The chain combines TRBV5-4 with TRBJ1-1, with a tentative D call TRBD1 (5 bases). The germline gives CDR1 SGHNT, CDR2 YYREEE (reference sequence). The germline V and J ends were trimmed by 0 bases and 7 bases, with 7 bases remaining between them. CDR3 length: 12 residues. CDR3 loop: CASSLVRDEAFF. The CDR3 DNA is TGTGCCAGCAGCTTGGTCAGGGATGAAGCTTTCTTT.

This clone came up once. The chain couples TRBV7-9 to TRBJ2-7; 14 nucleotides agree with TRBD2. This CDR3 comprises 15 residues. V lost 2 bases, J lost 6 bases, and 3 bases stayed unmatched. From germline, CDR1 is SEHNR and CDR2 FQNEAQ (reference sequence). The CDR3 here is CASSLIGLAGGEQYF. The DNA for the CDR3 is TGTGCCAGCAGCTTAATCGGACTAGCGGGGGGCGAGCAGTACTTC.

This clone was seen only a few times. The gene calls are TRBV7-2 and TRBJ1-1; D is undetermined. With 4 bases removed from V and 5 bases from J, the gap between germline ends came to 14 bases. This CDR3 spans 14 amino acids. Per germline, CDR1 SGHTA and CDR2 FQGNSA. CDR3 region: CASSSYLAGTEAFF. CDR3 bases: TGTGCCAGCAGCTCCTATCTAGCGGGGACTGAAGCTTTCTTT.

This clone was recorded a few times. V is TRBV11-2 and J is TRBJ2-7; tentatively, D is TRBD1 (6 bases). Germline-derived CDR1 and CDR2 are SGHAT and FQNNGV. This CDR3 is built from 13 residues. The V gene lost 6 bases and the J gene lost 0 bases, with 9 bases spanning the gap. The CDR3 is CASRRTVSYEQYF. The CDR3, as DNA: TGTGCCAGCAGGAGGACAGTCTCCTACGAGCAGTACTTC. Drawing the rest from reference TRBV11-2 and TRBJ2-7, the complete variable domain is EAGVAQSPRYKIIEKRQSVAFWCNPISGHATLYWYQQILGQGPKLLIQFQNNGVVDDSQLPKDRFSAERLKGVDSTLKIQPAKLEDSAVYLCASRRTVSYEQYFGPGTRLTVT.

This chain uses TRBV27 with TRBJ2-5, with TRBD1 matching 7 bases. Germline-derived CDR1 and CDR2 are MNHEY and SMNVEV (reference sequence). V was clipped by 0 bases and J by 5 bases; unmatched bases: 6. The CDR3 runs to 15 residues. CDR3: CASSLSGQTWETQYF. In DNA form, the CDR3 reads TGTGCCAGCAGTTTATCGGGACAGACGTGGGAGACCCAGTACTTC.

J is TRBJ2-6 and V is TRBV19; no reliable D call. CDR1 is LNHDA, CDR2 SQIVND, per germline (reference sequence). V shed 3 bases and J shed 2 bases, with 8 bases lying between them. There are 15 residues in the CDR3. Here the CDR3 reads CASSMTSAGANVLTF. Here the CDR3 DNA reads TGTGCCAGTAGTATGACATCAGCTGGGGCCAACGTCCTGACTTTC.

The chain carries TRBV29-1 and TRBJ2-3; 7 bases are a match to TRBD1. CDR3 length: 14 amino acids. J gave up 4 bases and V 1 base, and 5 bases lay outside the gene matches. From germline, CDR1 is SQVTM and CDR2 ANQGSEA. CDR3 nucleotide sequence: TGCAGCGTTGAAGGGACAGGAGGCGCAGATACGCAGTATTTT. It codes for CSVEGTGGADTQYF.

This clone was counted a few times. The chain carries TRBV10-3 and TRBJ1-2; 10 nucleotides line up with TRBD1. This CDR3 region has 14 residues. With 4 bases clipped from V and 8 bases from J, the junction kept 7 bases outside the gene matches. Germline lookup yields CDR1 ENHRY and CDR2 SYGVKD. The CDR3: CAISAQGTGEGYTF. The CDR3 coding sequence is TGTGCCATCAGTGCCCAAGGGACAGGGGAAGGCTACACCTTC.

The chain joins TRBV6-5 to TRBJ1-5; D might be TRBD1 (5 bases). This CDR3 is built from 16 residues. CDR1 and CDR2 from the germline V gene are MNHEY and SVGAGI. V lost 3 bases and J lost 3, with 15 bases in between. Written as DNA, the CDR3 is TGTGCCAGCAGTTATTACCCGGACACGATCAATCAGCCCCAGCATTTT. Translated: CASSYYPDTINQPQHF.

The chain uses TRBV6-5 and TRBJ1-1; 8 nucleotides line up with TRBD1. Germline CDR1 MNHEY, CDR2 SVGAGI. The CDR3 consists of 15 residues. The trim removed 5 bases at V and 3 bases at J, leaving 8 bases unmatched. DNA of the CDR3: TGTGCCAGCAGTAAGCCTCCAGGGGGCCACACTGAAGCTTTCTTT. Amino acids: CASSKPPGGHTEAFF.

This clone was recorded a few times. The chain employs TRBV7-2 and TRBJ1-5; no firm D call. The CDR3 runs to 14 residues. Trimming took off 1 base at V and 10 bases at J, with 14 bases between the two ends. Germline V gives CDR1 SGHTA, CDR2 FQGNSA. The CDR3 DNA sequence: TGTGCCAGCAGCTTAGATATGGGCCGGGGTCCCCAGCATTTT. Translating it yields CASSLDMGRGPQHF.

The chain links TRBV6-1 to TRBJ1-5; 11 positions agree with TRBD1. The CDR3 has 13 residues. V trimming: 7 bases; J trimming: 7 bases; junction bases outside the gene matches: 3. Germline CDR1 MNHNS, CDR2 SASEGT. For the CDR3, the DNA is TGTGCCAGCAATGGACAGGGGGCCCAGCCCCAGCATTTT. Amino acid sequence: CASNGQGAQPQHF.

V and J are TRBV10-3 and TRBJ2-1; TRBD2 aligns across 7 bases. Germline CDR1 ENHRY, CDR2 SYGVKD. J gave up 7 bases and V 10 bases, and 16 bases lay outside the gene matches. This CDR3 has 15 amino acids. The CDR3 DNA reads TGTGCCACCCGGGAGAGCGGGACCGACGTGAATGAGCAGTTCTTC. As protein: CATRESGTDVNEQFF.

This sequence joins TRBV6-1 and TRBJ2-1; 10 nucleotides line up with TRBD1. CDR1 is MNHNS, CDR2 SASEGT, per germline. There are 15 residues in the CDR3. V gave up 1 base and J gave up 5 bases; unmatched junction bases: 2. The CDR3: CASSEGDRGHNEQFF. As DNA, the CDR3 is TGTGCCAGCAGTGAAGGGGACAGGGGTCACAATGAGCAGTTCTTC.

The CDR3 loop reads CASSQVAGTSGRSSEQFF. CDR3 bases: TGTGCCAGCAGCCAAGTTGCTGGGACTAGCGGGAGGTCTAGTGAGCAGTTCTTC. V is TRBV4-2 and J is TRBJ2-1; 15 positions agree with TRBD2. V gave up 1 base and J gave up 9 bases; unmatched junction bases: 10. Germline CDR1 LGHNA, CDR2 YNFKEQ. This CDR3 has 18 residues.

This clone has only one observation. In DNA, the CDR3 is TGTGCCAGCAGCTTTTCGGACAGGGGAGCGAATGAGCAGTTCTTC. Encoded protein: CASSFSDRGANEQFF. The chain recombines TRBV7-9 with TRBJ2-1, with 9 bases fitting TRBD1. This CDR3 is 15 amino acids long. Trimming at V came to 3 bases and at J to 7 bases, leaving 7 bases not matched to a gene. CDR1 SEHNR and CDR2 FQNEAQ come from the germline V gene (reference sequence).

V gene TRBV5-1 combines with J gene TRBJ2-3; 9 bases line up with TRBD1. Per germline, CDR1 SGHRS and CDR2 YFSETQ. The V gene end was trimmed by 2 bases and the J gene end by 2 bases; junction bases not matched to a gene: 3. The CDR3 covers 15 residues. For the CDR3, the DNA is TGCGCCAGCAGCTTAGGACAGGGGACCACAGATACGCAGTATTTT. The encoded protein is CASSLGQGTTDTQYF.

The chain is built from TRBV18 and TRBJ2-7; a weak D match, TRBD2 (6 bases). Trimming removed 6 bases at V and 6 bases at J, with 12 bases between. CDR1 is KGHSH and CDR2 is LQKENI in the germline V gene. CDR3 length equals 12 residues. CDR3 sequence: CASSGGTGEQYF. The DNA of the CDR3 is TGTGCCAGCTCTGGAGGGACGGGCGAGCAGTACTTC.

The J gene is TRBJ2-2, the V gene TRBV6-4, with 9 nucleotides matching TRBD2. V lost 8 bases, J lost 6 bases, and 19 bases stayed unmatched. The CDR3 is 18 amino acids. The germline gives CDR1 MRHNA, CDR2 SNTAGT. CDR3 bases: TGTGCCAGCGTAGAGATGGGGGCTAGCGGGGAACCGCCCGGGGAGCTGTTTTTT. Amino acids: CASVEMGASGEPPGELFF.

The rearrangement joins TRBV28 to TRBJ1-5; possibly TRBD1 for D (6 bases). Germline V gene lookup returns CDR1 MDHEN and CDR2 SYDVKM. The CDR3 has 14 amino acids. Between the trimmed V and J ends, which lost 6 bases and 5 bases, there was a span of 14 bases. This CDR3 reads CASRYRVSDQPQHF. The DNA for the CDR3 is TGTGCCAGCAGGTACAGGGTTTCGGATCAGCCCCAGCATTTT.

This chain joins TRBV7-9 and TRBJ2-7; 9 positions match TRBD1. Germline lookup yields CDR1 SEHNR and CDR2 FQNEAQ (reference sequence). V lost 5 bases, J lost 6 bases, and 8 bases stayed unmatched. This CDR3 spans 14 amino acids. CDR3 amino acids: CASSGTGGSSEQYF. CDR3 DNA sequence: TGTGCCAGCAGCGGAACAGGGGGCAGCTCCGAGCAGTACTTC.

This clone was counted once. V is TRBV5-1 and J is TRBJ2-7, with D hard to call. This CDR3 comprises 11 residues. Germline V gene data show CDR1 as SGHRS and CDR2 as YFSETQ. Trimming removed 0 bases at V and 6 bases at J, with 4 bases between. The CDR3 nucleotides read TGCGCCAGCAGCTTGGCCGGCGAGCAGTACTTC. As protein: CASSLAGEQYF.

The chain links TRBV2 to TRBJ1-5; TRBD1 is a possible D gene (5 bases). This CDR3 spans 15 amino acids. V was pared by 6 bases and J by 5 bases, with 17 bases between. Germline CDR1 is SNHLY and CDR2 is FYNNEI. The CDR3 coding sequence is TGTGCCAGCAGCCCCGAGGCAGGGAAGGATCAGCCCCAGCATTTT. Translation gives CASSPEAGKDQPQHF.

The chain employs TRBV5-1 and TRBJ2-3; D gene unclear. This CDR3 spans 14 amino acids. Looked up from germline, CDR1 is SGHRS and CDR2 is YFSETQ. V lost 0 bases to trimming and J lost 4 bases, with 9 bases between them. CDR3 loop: CASSLGLVPDTQYF. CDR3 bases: TGCGCCAGCAGCTTGGGGCTAGTTCCAGATACGCAGTATTTT.

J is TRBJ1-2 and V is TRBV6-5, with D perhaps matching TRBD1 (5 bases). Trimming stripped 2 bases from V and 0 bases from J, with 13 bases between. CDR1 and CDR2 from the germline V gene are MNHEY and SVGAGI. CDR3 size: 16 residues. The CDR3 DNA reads TGTGCCAGCAGTTACGACAGAAGGATGACTAACTATGGCTACACCTTC. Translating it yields CASSYDRRMTNYGYTF.

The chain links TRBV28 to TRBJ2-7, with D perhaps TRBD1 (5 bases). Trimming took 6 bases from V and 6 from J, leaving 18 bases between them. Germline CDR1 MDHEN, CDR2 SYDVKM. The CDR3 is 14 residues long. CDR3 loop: CASSLDGRQSEQYF. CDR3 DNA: TGTGCCAGCAGCCTAGACGGAAGACAGAGCGAGCAGTACTTC.

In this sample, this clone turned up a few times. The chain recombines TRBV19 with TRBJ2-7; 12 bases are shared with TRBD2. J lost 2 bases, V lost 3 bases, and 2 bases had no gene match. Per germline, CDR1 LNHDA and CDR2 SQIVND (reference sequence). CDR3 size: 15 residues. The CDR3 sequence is CASSMRTSGTYEQYF. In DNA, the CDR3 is TGTGCCAGTAGTATGAGGACTAGCGGGACCTACGAGCAGTACTTC. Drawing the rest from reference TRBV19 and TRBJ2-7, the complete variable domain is DGGITQSPKYLFRKEGQNVTLSCEQNLNHDAMYWYRQDPGQGLRLIYYSQIVNDFQKGDIAEGYSVSREKKESFPLTVTSAQKNPTAFYLCASSMRTSGTYEQYFGPGTRLTVT.